This entry describes one T cell receptor (beta chain). The length of the CDR3 is 11 residues. The V and J ends lost 2 bases and 5 bases respectively, with 4 bases between them. The entry originates in a study of blood T cell repertoires in COVID-19. In the study overall: Sites in the United States, Italy and Spain provided acute and convalescent COVID-19 samples. T cells, B-cell-depleted T cells, or PBMCs supplied cDNA or gDNA.

Method: immunoSEQ multiplex PCR; TCRdb's copy keeps in-frame clones and lacks some. The sample lists roughly 120,000 clones; more than 75% were seen once. The chain combines TRBV12-3 or TRBV12-4 with TRBJ2-7; D unresolved. The sequence was collected from a human donor in a cohort sampled during active COVID-19. Sequencing input: peripheral blood. The CDR3 loop is CASSLLDEQYF. In nucleotides, the CDR3 is TGTGCCAGCAGTTTACTCGACGAGCAGTACTTC.